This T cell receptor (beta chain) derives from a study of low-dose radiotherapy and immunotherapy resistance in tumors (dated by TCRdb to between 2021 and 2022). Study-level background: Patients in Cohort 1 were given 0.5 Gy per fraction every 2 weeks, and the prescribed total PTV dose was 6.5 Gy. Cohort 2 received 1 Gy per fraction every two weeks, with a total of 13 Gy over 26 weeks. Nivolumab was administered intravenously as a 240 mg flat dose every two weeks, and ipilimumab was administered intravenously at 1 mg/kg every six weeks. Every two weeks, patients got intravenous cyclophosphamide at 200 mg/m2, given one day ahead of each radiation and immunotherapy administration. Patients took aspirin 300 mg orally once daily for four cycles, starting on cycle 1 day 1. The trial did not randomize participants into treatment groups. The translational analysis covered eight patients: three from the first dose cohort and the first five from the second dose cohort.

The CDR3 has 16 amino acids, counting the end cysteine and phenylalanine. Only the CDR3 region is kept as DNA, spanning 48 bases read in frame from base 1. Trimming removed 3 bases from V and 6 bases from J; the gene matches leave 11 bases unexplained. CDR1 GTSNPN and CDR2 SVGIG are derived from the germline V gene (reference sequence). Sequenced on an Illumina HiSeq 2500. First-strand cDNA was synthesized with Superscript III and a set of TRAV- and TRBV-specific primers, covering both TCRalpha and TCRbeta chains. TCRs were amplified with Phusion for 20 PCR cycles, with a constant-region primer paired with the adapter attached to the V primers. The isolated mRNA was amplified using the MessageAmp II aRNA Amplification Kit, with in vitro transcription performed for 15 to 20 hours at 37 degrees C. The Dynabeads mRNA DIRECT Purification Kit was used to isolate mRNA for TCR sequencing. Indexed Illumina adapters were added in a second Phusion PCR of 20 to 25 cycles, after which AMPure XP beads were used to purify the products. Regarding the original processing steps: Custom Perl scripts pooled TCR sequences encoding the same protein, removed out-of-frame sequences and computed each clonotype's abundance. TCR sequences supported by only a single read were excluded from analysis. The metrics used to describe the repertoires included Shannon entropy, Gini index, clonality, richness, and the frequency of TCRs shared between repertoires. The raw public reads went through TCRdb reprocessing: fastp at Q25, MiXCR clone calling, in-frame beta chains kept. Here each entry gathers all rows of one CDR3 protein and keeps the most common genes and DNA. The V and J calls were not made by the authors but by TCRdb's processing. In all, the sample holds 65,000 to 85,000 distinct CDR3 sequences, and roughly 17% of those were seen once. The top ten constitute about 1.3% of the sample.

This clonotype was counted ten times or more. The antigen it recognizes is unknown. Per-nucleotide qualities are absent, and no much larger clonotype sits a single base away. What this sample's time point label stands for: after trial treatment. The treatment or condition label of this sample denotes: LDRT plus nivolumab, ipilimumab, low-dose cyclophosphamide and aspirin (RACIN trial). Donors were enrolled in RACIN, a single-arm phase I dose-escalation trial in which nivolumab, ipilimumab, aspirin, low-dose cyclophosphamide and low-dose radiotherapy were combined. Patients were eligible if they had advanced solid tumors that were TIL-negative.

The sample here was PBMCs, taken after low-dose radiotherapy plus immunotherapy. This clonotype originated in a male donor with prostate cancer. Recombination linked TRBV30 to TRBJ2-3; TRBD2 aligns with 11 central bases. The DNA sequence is TGTGCCTGGAGCAAGATAGCGGGAGGGCCTGGGGATACGCAGTATTTT. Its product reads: CAWSKIAGGPGDTQYF.